The 9 T cell receptor beta chains below come from one sample, sequenced in a study of blood T cell repertoires in COVID-19. Data came from immunoSEQ multiplex PCR; TCRdb stores just in-frame clones and leaves some out. In the table there are more than 250,000 clones, 86% of which are singletons. Material for sequencing was peripheral blood. The source of these receptors is a woman aged 25 to 45 who had recovered from COVID-19.

This chain links TRBV6-5 with TRBJ1-1; a possible D gene is TRBD1 (5 bases). Germline CDR1 reads MNHEY; CDR2 reads SVGAGI. The CDR3 contains 14 residues. Trimming took 7 bases from V and 5 from J, leaving 17 bases between them. This chain's CDR3 is CASNPGGGGTEAFF. CDR3 in DNA: TGTGCCAGCAACCCGGGGGGTGGGGGGACTGAAGCTTTCTTT.

The chain uses TRBV5-4 and TRBJ2-5; 7 bases agree with TRBD2. CDR3 size: 15 residues. J lost 0 bases, V lost 4 bases, and 6 bases had no gene match. Germline V lookup: CDR1 SGHNT, CDR2 YYREEE (reference sequence). CDR3 loop: CASSLILADQETQYF. The CDR3, as DNA: TGTGCCAGCAGCCTGATTCTAGCGGACCAAGAGACCCAGTACTTC. Supplemented by reference TRBV5-4 and TRBJ2-5, the full variable domain reads ETGVTQSPTHLIKTRGQQVTLRCSSQSGHNTVSWYQQALGQGPQFIFQYYREEENGRGNFPPRFSGLQFPNYSSELNVNALELDDSALYLCASSLILADQETQYFGPGTRLLVL.

The rearrangement links TRBV5-5 to TRBJ2-7, with D possibly matching TRBD2 (5 bases). Germline V gives CDR1 SGHKS, CDR2 YYEKEE (reference sequence). The germline V and J ends were trimmed by 2 bases and 0 bases, with 9 bases remaining between them. This CDR3 comprises 14 residues. As DNA, the CDR3 is TGTGCCAGCAGCTTCGGTGGAGGCTCCTACGAGCAGTACTTC. Translating gives CASSFGGGSYEQYF. Filled out from reference TRBV5-5 and TRBJ2-7, the complete variable domain reads DAGVTQSPTHLIKTRGQQVTLRCSPISGHKSVSWYQQVLGQGPQFIFQYYEKEERGRGNFPDRFSARQFPNYSSELNVNALLLGDSALYLCASSFGGGSYEQYFGPGTRLTVT.

The CDR3 coding sequence is TGTGCCAGCAGGCTCGTAGCCCTAGCGGGGAGTGAGCAGTTCTTC. Translated: CASRLVALAGSEQFF. The chain has TRBV6-5 and TRBJ2-1; 9 bases fit TRBD2. Per the germline V gene, CDR1 is MNHEY and CDR2 is SVGAGI. Unmatched junction bases numbered 12, after V lost 6 bases and J lost 9 bases. The CDR3 runs to 15 residues.

This sequence joins TRBV24-1 and TRBJ1-5, with D possibly TRBD1 on 6 matching bases. With 1 base removed from V and 13 bases from J, the gap between germline ends came to 10 bases. The CDR3 covers 12 residues. CDR1 and CDR2 (germline): KGHDR, SFDVKD. CDR3 in DNA: TGTGCCACCAGTGATTTAGGCGACAGGCAGCATTTT. It translates to CATSDLGDRQHF.

This sequence joins TRBV21-1 and TRBJ1-2; TRBD1, the table's D call, lacks a check against the DNA. TRBV21-1 counts as a pseudogene. CDR3 length: 17 residues. CDR3 coding DNA: TGTGCCAGCAGCAACCTCGGACAGGGGGCCCAGGGGGGTGGCTACACCTTC. Amino acids: CASSNLGQGAQGGGYTF.

The chain recombines TRBV3-1 (or the pseudogene TRBV3-2) with TRBJ2-2; 9 bases are a match to TRBD2. V was pared by 3 bases and J by 1 base, with 9 bases of the junction left unmatched. Germline CDR1 LGHDT, CDR2 YNNKEL (reference sequence). This CDR3 is built from 18 residues. In nucleotides, the CDR3 is TGTGCCAGCAGCCATGGGCTAGCGGGACAAGGGAACACCGGGGAGCTGTTTTTT. Protein product: CASSHGLAGQGNTGELFF.

The chain combines TRBV3-1 (or the pseudogene TRBV3-2) with TRBJ1-3; D ambiguous. The germline V gene encodes CDR1 LGHDT and CDR2 YNNKEL (reference sequence). Trimming took off 1 base at V and 4 bases at J, with 11 bases between the two ends. The CDR3 extends over 15 amino acids. The CDR3: CASSQVSGSGNTIYF. The DNA for the CDR3 is TGTGCCAGCAGCCAAGTAAGCGGGTCCGGAAACACCATATATTTT.

This chain uses TRBV28 with TRBJ2-7; 10 bases agree with TRBD1. J gave up 0 bases and V 3 bases, and 5 bases lay outside the gene matches. The CDR3 has 16 amino acids. CDR1 is MDHEN and CDR2 is SYDVKM in the germline V gene. For the CDR3, the DNA is TGTGCCAGCAGTTTGGTAAGACAGGGGGCCTCCTACGAGCAGTACTTC. Its protein product is CASSLVRQGASYEQYF.